The source of this T cell receptor (beta chain) is a study of human T cells and chemical hapten exposure. Regarding the study as a whole: PT1 expanded TCR counts correlated positively with patch test score.

Specified time point: pre-sensitization, week 0. Specified treatment: therapeutic diphenylcyclopropenone sensitization with weekly scalp DPC. There are a few counts of this clonotype. The antigen is undetermined. This CDR3 spans 13 amino acids. The germline V gene has CDR1 DFQATT and CDR2 SNEGSKA (reference sequence). V lost 6 bases to trimming and J lost 2 bases, with 11 bases between them. TCRdb redid the calling of the RACE reads with MiXCR, one entry per CDR3 protein. Of 250,000 to 300,000 distinct CDR3 sequences listed, 7.7% are singletons. The source is a man aged 18 to 29 with alopecia areata. Some clones in this sample may be carry-over from other donors' samples. This chain uses TRBV20-1 with TRBJ2-4; weak D call: TRBD1 (5 bases). The specimen was whole blood, collected in connection with sensitization to the hapten diphenylcyclopropenone (DPC). The CDR3 nucleotides read TGCAGTGCCCTAGGGGTTACCAAAAACATTCAGTACTTC. It translates to CSALGVTKNIQYF.